The present TCR beta chain was sequenced within a study of cytomegalovirus exposure and HLA in healthy donors. The PCR ran on 60 Vbeta and 13 Jbeta primers. Sequenced by immunoSEQ multiplex PCR; TCRdb stores in-frame clones only, minus some. There are roughly 45,000 clones in the sample, with more than 1.5% held by the top ten. The CDR3 loop spans 15 amino acids. The V gene's germline CDR1 is KGHSH and CDR2 LQKENI. Comments on this clone: Compared with germline, one end of the junction differs, possibly owing to a read error.

The V and J genes are TRBV18 and TRBJ1-3; weak D call: TRBD1 (5 bases). Sequenced material: PBMCs. The source is a woman aged 25 to 39 in good health and CMV-seronegative. In nucleotides, the CDR3 is TGTGCCAGCTCACCGGCACAGGCAACTGGGAACACCATATATTTT. Translating gives CASSPAQATGNTIYF.